These 11 T cell receptor beta chains share one sample of origin, sequenced in a study of cytomegalovirus exposure and HLA in healthy donors. With 60 Vbeta and 13 Jbeta primers, the PCR was carried out. Libraries were prepared by immunoSEQ multiplex PCR; TCRdb keeps only in-frame clonotypes and omits some of them. The sample has under 200,000 clones; roughly 80% are singletons. Material: PBMCs. All receptors derive from a male donor in good health and CMV-seropositive.

This chain links TRBV6-5 with TRBJ1-1; TRBD1 matches at 7 bases. The CDR3 consists of 16 residues. The germline V gene has CDR1 MNHEY and CDR2 SVGAGI. Trimming took 4 bases from V and 0 from J; bases not matched to a gene: 8. The CDR3 spells CASSSPRTGVNTEAFF. CDR3 in DNA: TGTGCCAGCAGTTCCCCCCGAACAGGGGTGAACACTGAAGCTTTCTTT.

J is TRBJ1-1 and V is TRBV5-1, with D perhaps TRBD1 (5 bases). The germline gives CDR1 SGHRS, CDR2 YFSETQ. The CDR3 is made up of 13 amino acids. Trimming left V 4 bases short and J 10 bases short, with 17 bases between. CDR3 loop: CASSRESGAGAFF. In DNA form, the CDR3 reads TGCGCCAGCAGCAGAGAGAGTGGGGCTGGAGCTTTCTTT.

V is TRBV25-1 and J is TRBJ1-1; 8 bases map to TRBD1. The V gene's germline CDR1 is MGHDK and CDR2 SYGVNS. This CDR3 region has 14 residues. Losses at the gene ends were 4 bases for V and 0 bases for J; bases not matched to a gene: 1. The CDR3 protein is CASSGTGMNTEAFF. CDR3 nucleotides: TGTGCCAGCAGTGGGACAGGGATGAACACTGAAGCTTTCTTT. The variable domain in full, with the rest retrieved from reference TRBV25-1 and TRBJ1-1, is EADIYQTPRYLVIGTGKKITLECSQTMGHDKMYWYQQDPGMELHLIHYSYGVNSTEKGDLSSESTVSRIRTEHFPLTLESARPSHTSQYLCASSGTGMNTEAFFGQGTRLTVV.

This chain connects TRBV18 to TRBJ2-3; TRBD1 matches 10 bases. After removal of 3 bases from V and 6 bases from J, the junction contained 3 bases not matched to a gene. Germline CDR1 and CDR2: KGHSH and LQKENI. CDR3 length: 14 amino acids. CDR3 region: CASSPRQGADTQYF. The CDR3 DNA is TGTGCCAGCTCACCGCGACAGGGGGCGGATACGCAGTATTTT.

V gene TRBV11-2 combines with J gene TRBJ2-7; 10 bases line up with TRBD1. V trimming: 6 bases; J trimming: 7 bases; junction bases outside the gene matches: 15. Germline assignment: CDR1 SGHAT and CDR2 FQNNGV. The CDR3 has 16 amino acids. The CDR3 DNA sequence: TGTGCCAGCAGGGACAAGGTCGGGGACAGGGGACGGGAGCAGTACTTC. Protein sequence: CASRDKVGDRGREQYF.

The V and J genes are TRBV28 and TRBJ2-7, with 7 bases aligning to TRBD2. Germline CDR1 is MDHEN and CDR2 is SYDVKM. This CDR3 comprises 12 residues. With 10 bases clipped from V and 2 bases from J, the junction kept 5 bases outside the gene matches. The CDR3 here is CATDGRTYEQYF. The CDR3 nucleotides are TGTGCCACCGACGGGAGGACCTACGAGCAGTACTTC.

V usage is TRBV6-6 and J usage is TRBJ1-5; D might be TRBD1 (5 bases). The germline V gene encodes CDR1 MNHNY and CDR2 SVGAGI (reference sequence). The CDR3 covers 14 residues. V lost 0 bases to trimming and J lost 2 bases, with 5 bases between them. CDR3 DNA: TGTGCCAGCAGTTACTCACAGGGCAATCAGCCCCAGCATTTT. It codes for CASSYSQGNQPQHF.

The CDR3 sequence: CASSLRGSNQPQHF. The DNA of the CDR3 is TGTGCCAGCAGCTTAAGGGGCTCGAATCAGCCCCAGCATTTT. The V gene is TRBV7-9, the J gene TRBJ1-5; D is possibly TRBD1 (5 bases). Trimming took 2 bases from V and 4 from J, leaving 9 bases between them. The CDR3 has 14 residues. CDR1 is SEHNR, CDR2 FQNEAQ, per germline (reference sequence).

This chain joins TRBV10-3 and TRBJ2-7; perhaps TRBD2 as D (7 bases). Between the trimmed V and J ends, which lost 4 bases and 4 bases, there was a span of 14 bases. CDR3 length: 14 residues. Germline values: CDR1 ENHRY, CDR2 SYGVKD. The CDR3 DNA reads TGTGCCATCAGTGTGGGAGGGGGGGAATACGAGCAGTACTTC. Amino acid sequence: CAISVGGGEYEQYF.

This chain uses TRBV19 with TRBJ2-5; 9 bases are a match to TRBD1. The DNA end is more similar to TRBJ2-7, so the J call may be wrong. Germline V gives CDR1 LNHDA, CDR2 SQIVND (reference sequence). This CDR3 has 12 residues. CDR3 DNA: TGTGCCAGCAGGACAGGGGCCTACGAGCAGTACTTC. It specifies CASRTGAYEQYF.

The rearrangement joins TRBV11-3 to TRBJ2-7, with D unclear. The CDR3 contains 13 residues. V was shortened by 5 bases and J by 2 bases, with 10 bases between the two germline ends. Germline values: CDR1 SGHNT, CDR2 YENEEA. The CDR3: CASSLDTTYEQYF. Here the CDR3 DNA reads TGTGCCAGCAGCCTTGACACGACCTACGAGCAGTACTTC.